This T cell receptor (beta chain) derives from a study of blood T cell repertoires in COVID-19. V was pared by 7 bases and J by 0 bases, with 10 bases between. The CDR3 extends over 13 amino acids. CDR1 MDHEN and CDR2 SYDVKM come from the germline V gene. The protocol was immunoSEQ multiplex PCR, while the TCRdb copy is restricted to in-frame clones and leaves out a portion. The profile shows about 170,000 clones, about 90% of them singletons. The sequenced sample consisted of peripheral blood. The sequence derives from a young man with COVID-19, enrolled during active disease. The chain has TRBV28 and TRBJ2-7; weak D call: TRBD1 (6 bases). CDR3 nucleotides: TGTGCCAGCAAGGACAGTAGCTCCTACGAGCAGTACTTC. Its translation: CASKDSSSYEQYF.